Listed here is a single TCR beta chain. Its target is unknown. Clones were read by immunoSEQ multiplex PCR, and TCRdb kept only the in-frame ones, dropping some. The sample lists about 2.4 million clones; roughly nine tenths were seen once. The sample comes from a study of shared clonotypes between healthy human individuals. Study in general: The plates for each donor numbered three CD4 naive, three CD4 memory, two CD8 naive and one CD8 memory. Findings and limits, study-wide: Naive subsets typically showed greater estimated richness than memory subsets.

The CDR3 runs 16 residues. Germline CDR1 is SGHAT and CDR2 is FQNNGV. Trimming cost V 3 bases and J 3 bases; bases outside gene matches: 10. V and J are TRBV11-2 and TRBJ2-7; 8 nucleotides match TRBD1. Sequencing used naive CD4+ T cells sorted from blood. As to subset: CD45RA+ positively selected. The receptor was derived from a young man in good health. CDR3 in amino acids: CASSLTGAKGIYEQYF. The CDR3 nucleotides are TGTGCCAGCAGCTTGACAGGGGCCAAAGGGATCTACGAGCAGTACTTC.